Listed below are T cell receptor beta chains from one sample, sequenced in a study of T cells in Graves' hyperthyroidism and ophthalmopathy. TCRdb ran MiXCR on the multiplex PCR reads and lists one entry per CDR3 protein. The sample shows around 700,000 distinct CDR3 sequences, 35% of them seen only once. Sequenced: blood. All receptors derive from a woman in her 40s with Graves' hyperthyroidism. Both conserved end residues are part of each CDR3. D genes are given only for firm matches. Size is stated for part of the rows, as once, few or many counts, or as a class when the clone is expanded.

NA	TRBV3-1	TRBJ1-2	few	CASSPHSGASGYTF	TGTGCCAGCAGCCCTCACTCCGGGGCGAGTGGCTACACCTTC
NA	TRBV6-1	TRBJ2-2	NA	CASTQPGVNTGELFF	TGTGCCAGCACCCAACCGGGGGTGAACACCGGGGAGCTGTTTTTT
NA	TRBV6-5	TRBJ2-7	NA	CASSYSSGISYEQYF	TGTGCCAGCAGTTACTCCAGCGGAATTTCCTACGAGCAGTACTTC
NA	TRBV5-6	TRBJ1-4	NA	CASSIGTSGYNEKLFF	TGTGCCAGCAGCATCGGGACTAGCGGATACAATGAAAAACTGTTTTTT
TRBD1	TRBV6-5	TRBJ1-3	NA	CASSYSTGTGNTIYF	TGTGCCAGCAGTTACTCGACAGGGACTGGAAACACCATATATTTT
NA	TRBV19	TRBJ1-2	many	CATEPQGDGGYTF	TGTGCCACCGAGCCCCAAGGAGATGGGGGCTACACCTTC
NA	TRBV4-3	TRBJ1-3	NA	CASTVTPFSGNTIYF	TGCGCCAGCACCGTTACACCCTTCTCTGGAAACACCATATATTTT
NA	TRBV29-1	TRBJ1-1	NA	CSVEVGQGLLAFF	TGCAGCGTTGAAGTGGGGCAGGGGCTTTTGGCTTTCTTT
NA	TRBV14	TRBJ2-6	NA	CASSPLPGTATGANVLTF	TGTGCCAGCTCACCGTTACCGGGCACCGCCACTGGGGCCAACGTCCTGACTTTC
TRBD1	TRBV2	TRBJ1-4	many	CASSVDRGRSF	TGTGCCAGCAGTGTGGACAGGGGAAGAAGTTTT
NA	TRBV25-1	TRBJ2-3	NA	CASKGVAGPNTDTQYF	TGTGCCAGCAAGGGAGTAGCCGGACCCAACACAGATACGCAGTATTTT
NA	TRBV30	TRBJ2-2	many	CAWSVSTANTGELFF	TGTGCCTGGAGTGTATCGACAGCGAACACCGGGGAGCTGTTTTTT
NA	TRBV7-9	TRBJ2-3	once	CASSQVGGSIADTQYF	TGTGCCAGCAGCCAAGTTGGAGGGTCAATAGCAGATACGCAGTATTTT
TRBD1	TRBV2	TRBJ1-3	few	CASRTGWGNTIYF	TGTGCCAGCAGGACAGGGTGGGGAAACACCATATATTTT
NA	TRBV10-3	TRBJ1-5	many	CAIREGLSNQPQHF	TGTGCCATCAGGGAGGGTTTGAGCAATCAGCCCCAGCATTTT
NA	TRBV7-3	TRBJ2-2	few	CASSKPTSGNTGELFF	TGTGCCAGCAGCAAGCCTACTAGTGGAAACACCGGGGAGCTGTTTTTT
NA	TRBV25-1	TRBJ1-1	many	CASSAQGLTGTEAFF	TGTGCCAGCAGTGCACAGGGCCTTACAGGCACTGAAGCTTTCTTT
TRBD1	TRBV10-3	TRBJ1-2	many	CAISERTGTNYGYTF	TGTGCCATCAGTGAACGGACAGGCACGAACTATGGCTACACCTTC
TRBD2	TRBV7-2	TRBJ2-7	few	CASSLVPAAALSGGGSYEQYF	TGTGCCAGCAGCTTAGTTCCGGCCGCCGCCCTTAGCGGGGGCGGCTCCTACGAGCAGTACTTC
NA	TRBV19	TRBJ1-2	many	CASSMARSYGYTF	TGTGCCAGTAGTATGGCCCGGTCCTATGGCTACACCTTC
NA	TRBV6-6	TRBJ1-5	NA	CASTMGSNQPQHF	TGTGCCAGCACCATGGGGTCCAATCAGCCCCAGCATTTT
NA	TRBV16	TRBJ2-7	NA	CASSQSRTSYEQYF	TGTGCCAGCAGCCAATCGAGGACCTCCTACGAGCAGTACTTC
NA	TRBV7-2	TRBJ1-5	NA	CASSQAPAFQPQHF	TGCGCCAGCAGCCAGGCCCCTGCCTTTCAGCCCCAGCATTTT
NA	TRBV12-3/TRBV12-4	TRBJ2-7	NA	CASTQGTGADYEQYF	TGTGCCAGCACTCAAGGGACCGGGGCTGACTACGAGCAGTACTTC
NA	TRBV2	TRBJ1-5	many	CASSEYRGNQPQHF	TGTGCCAGCAGTGAATACAGGGGCAATCAGCCCCAGCATTTT
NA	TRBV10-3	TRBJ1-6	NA	CASSWGSYNSPLHF	TGTGCCAGCAGTTGGGGCTCCTATAATTCACCCCTCCACTTT
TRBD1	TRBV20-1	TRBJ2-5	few	CSAGTGTGETQYF	TGCAGTGCTGGGACCGGGACAGGGGAGACCCAGTACTTC
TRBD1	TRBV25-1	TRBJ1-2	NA	CASSRSGQAYGYTF	TGTGCCAGCTCCCGGTCAGGACAGGCCTATGGCTACACCTTC
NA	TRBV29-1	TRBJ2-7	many	CSVAEASYEQYF	TGCAGCGTTGCTGAGGCATCCTACGAGCAGTACTTC
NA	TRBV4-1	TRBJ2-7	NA	CASSQRVGFGEQYF	TGCGCCAGCAGCCAGCGGGTGGGATTTGGCGAGCAGTACTTC
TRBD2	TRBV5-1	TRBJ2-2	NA	CATSGGSNTGELFF	TGCGCCACTAGCGGGGGGTCGAACACCGGGGAGCTGTTTTTT
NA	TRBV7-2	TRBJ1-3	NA	CASSQDGQTLGNTIYF	TGTGCCAGCAGCCAAGACGGTCAGACTCTCGGAAACACCATATATTTT
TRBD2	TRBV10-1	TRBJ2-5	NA	CASSEAGGPDETQYF	TGCGCCAGCAGTGAGGCGGGGGGCCCAGATGAGACCCAGTACTTC
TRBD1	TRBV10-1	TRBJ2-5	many	CASSEGTGRETQYF	TGCGCCAGCAGCGAAGGGACAGGGAGGGAGACCCAGTACTTC
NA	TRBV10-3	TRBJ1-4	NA	CASSQQGNEKLFF	TGTGCCAGCAGTCAACAGGGCAATGAAAAACTGTTTTTT
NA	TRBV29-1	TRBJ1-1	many	CSVDGQIGTEAFF	TGCAGCGTTGATGGGCAGATAGGGACTGAAGCTTTCTTT
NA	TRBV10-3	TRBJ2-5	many	CAISTRDLETQYF	TGTGCCATCAGTACACGGGACCTTGAGACCCAGTACTTC
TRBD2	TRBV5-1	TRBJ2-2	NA	CASSYELAANTGELFF	TGTGCCAGCAGCTACGAACTAGCGGCGAACACCGGGGAGCTGTTTTTT
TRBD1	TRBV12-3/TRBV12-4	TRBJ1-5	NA	CASRGRDRGTRDSQPQHF	TGTGCCAGCAGGGGACGGGACAGGGGGACTCGGGATAGTCAGCCCCAGCATTTT
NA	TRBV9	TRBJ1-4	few	CASSPPTREEKLFF	TGTGCCAGCAGCCCACCTACCCGGGAAGAAAAACTGTTTTTT
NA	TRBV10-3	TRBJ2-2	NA	CAIREAGTGELFF	TGTGCCATCAGAGAGGCAGGGACCGGGGAGCTGTTTTTT
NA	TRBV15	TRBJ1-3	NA	CATSRQAGGNTIYF	TGTGCCACCAGCAGACAGGCCGGGGGAAACACCATATATTTT
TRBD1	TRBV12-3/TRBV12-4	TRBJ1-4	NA	CAIRSDRHEKLFF	TGTGCCATCCGGTCGGACAGGCATGAAAAACTGTTTTTT
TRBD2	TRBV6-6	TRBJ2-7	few	CASSYGASGTYEQYF	TGTGCCAGCAGTTACGGTGCCAGCGGGACCTACGAGCAGTACTTC
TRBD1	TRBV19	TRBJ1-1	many	CASDGTGESLNTEAFF	TGTGCCAGCGACGGGACAGGGGAGTCGCTGAACACTGAAGCTTTCTTT
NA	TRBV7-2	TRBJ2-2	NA	CASSPTRDFFPGELFF	TGTGCCAGCAGCCCTACCCGGGACTTTTTTCCCGGGGAGCTGTTTTTT
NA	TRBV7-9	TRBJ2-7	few	CASSLSGEVTYEQYF	TGTGCCAGCAGCTTATCCGGGGAGGTAACCTACGAGCAGTACTTC
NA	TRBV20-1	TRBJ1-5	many	CSAKVYSNQPQHF	TGCAGTGCTAAGGTGTATAGCAATCAGCCCCAGCATTTT
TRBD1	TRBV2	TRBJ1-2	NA	CASSDGQGASYGYTF	TGTGCCAGCAGTGACGGACAGGGGGCGAGCTATGGCTACACCTTC
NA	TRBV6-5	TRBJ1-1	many	CASSYRTLNTEAFF	TGTGCCAGCAGTTACCGGACCTTGAACACTGAAGCTTTCTTT
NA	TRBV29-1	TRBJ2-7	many	CSVGGTSYEQYF	TGCAGCGTTGGGGGGACCTCCTACGAGCAGTACTTC
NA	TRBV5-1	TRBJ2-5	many	CASSPTLHVETQYF	TGCGCCAGCAGCCCGACTCTTCATGTAGAGACCCAGTACTTC
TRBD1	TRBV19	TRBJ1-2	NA	CASSPGTALYGYTF	TGTGCCAGTAGCCCCGGGACAGCTCTTTATGGCTACACCTTC
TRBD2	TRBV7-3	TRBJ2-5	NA	CASSPYVAGGKFF	TGTGCCAGCAGCCCCTACGTAGCGGGGGGGAAGTTCTTC
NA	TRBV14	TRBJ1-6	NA	CASSPLVGSGSPLHF	TGTGCCAGCAGCCCACTTGTCGGGTCAGGTTCACCCCTCCACTTT
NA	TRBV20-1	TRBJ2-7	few	CSARLERVPYEQYF	TGCAGTGCTAGACTAGAGCGGGTCCCCTACGAGCAGTACTTC
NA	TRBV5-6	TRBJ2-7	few	CASSWGPGVEQYF	TGTGCCAGCAGCTGGGGACCGGGGGTCGAGCAGTACTTC
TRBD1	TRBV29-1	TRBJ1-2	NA	CSASQGASLYGYTF	TGCAGCGCGTCCCAGGGGGCCAGCCTCTATGGCTACACCTTC
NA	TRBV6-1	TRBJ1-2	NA	CASSEAESGGYTF	TGTGCCAGCAGTGAAGCGGAGAGCGGTGGCTACACCTTC